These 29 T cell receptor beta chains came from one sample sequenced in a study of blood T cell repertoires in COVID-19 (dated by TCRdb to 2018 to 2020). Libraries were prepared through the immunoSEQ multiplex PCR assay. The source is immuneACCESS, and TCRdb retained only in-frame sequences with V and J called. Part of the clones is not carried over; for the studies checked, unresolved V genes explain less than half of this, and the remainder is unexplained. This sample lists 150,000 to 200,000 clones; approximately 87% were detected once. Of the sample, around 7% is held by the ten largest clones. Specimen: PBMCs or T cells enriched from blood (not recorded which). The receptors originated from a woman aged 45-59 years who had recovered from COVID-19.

DNA of the CDR3: TGTGCCAGCTCGCGGGACAGGGGGGACTATGGCTACACCTTC. Translation gives CASSRDRGDYGYTF. V gene TRBV18 combines with J gene TRBJ1-2, with 11 bases aligning to TRBD1. V trimming: 6 bases; J trimming: 3 bases; junction bases outside the gene matches: 3. Germline CDR1 KGHSH, CDR2 LQKENI. The CDR3 consists of 14 residues. Full variable domain (remainder filled in from reference TRBV18 and TRBJ1-2): NAGVMQNPRHLVRRRGQEARLRCSPMKGHSHVYWYRQLPEEGLKFMVYLQKENIIDESGMPKERFSAEFPKEGPSILRIQQVVRGDSAAYFCASSRDRGDYGYTFGSGTRLTVV.

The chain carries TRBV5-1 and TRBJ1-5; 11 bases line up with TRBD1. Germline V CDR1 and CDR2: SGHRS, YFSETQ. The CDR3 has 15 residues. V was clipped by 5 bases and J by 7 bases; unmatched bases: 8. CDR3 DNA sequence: TGCGCCAGCAGTTGGACAGGGGGCGAGAGGCAGCCCCAGCATTTT. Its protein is CASSWTGGERQPQHF. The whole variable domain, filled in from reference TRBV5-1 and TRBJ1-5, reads KAGVTQTPRYLIKTRGQQVTLSCSPISGHRSVSWYQQTPGQGLQFLFEYFSETQRNKGNFPGRFSGRQFSNSRSEMNVSTLELGDSALYLCASSWTGGERQPQHFGDGTRLSIL.

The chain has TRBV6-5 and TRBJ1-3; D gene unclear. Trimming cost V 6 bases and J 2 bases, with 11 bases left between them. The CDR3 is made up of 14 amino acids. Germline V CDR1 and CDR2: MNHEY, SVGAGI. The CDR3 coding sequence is TGTGCCAGCAGGCGGCTCGGCGCTGGAAACACCATATATTTT. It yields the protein CASRRLGAGNTIYF.

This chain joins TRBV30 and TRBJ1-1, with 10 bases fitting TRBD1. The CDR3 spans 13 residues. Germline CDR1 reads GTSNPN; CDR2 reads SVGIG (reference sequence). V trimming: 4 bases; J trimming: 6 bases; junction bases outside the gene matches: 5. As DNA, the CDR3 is TGTGCCTGGAACGACAGGGGGCTGTCTGAAGCTTTCTTT. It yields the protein CAWNDRGLSEAFF.

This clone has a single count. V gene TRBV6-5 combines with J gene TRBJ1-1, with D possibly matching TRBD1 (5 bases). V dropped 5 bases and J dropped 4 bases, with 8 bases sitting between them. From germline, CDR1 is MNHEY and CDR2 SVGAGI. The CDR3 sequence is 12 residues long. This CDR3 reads CASSRGVTEAFF. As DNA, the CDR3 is TGTGCCAGCAGTCGGGGGGTCACTGAAGCTTTCTTT.

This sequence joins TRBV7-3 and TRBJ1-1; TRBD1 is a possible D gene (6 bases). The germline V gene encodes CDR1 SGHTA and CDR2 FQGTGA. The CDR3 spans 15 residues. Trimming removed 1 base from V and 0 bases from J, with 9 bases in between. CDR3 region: CASSLRGGLNTEAFF. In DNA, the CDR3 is TGTGCCAGCAGCTTAAGAGGGGGATTGAACACTGAAGCTTTCTTT.

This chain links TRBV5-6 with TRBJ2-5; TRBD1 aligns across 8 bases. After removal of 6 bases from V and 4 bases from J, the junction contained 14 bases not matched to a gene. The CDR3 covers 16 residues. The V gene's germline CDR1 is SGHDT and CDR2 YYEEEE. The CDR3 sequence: CASTLPQGAGVETQYF. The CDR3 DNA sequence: TGTGCCAGCACCTTACCTCAGGGGGCCGGCGTAGAGACCCAGTACTTC.

CDR3 region: CSVGLAGVNTDTQYF. The CDR3 nucleotides read TGCAGCGTCGGACTAGCGGGGGTGAACACAGATACGCAGTATTTT. The chain couples TRBV29-1 to TRBJ2-3, with 13 bases fitting TRBD2. Germline V lookup: CDR1 SQVTM, CDR2 ANQGSEA. The CDR3 totals 15 residues. Germline trimming cut 6 bases from V and 2 bases from J; bases unmatched to any gene: 5.

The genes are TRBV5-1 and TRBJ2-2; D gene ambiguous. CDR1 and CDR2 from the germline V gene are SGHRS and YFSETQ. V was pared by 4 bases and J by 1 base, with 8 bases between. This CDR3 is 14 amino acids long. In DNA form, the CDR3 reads TGCGCCAGCAGCCTGGATCAGAACACCGGGGAGCTGTTTTTT. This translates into CASSLDQNTGELFF.

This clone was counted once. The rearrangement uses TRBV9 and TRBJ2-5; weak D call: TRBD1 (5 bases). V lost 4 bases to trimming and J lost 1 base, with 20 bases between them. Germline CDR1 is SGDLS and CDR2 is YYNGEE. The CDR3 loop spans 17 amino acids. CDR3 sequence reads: CASSTPGALGPQETQYF. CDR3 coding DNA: TGTGCCAGCAGCACTCCTGGGGCCCTGGGGCCCCAAGAGACCCAGTACTTC.

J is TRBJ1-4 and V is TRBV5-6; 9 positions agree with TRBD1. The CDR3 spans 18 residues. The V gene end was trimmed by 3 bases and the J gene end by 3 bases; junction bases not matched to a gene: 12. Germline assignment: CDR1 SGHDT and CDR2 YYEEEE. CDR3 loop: CASSSGTGRDPANEKLFF. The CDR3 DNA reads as TGTGCCAGCAGCTCCGGGACAGGGCGCGATCCAGCTAATGAAAAACTGTTTTTT. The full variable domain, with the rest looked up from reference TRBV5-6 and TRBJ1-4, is DAGVTQSPTHLIKTRGQQVTLRCSPKSGHDTVSWYQQALGQGPQFIFQYYEEEERQRGNFPDRFSGHQFPNYSSELNVNALLLGDSALYLCASSSGTGRDPANEKLFFGSGTQLSVL.

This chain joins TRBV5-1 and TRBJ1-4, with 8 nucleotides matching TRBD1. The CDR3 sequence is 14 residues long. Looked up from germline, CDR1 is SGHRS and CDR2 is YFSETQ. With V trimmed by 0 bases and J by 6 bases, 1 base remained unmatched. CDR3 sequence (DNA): TGCGCCAGCAGCTTGGTGACAGGGGATGAAAAACTGTTTTTT. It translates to CASSLVTGDEKLFF.

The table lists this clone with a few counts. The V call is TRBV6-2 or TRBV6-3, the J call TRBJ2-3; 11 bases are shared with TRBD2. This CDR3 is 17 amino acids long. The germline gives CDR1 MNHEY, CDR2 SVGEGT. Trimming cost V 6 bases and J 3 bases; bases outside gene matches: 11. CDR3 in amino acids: CASSPVGLAGGTDTQYF. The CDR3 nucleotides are TGTGCCAGCAGCCCTGTCGGCCTAGCGGGGGGTACAGATACGCAGTATTTT.

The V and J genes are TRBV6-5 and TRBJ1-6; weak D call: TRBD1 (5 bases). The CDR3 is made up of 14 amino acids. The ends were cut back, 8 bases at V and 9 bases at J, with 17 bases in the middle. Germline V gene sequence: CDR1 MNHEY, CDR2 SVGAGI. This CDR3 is CASLGGTGTSPLHF. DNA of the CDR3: TGTGCCAGCCTCGGGGGGACCGGTACTTCACCCCTCCACTTT.

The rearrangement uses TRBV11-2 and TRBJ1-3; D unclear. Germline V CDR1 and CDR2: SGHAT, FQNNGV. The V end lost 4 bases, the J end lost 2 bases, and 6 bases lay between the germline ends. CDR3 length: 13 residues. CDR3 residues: CASSSPPGNTIYF. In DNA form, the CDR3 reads TGTGCCAGCAGCTCCCCTCCTGGAAACACCATATATTTT.

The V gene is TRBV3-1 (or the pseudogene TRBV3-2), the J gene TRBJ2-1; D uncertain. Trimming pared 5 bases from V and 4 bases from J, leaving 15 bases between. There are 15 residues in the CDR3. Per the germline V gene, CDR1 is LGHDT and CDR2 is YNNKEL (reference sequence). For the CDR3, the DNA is TGTGCCAGCAGCTCGACTGGCCGTTTGTACAATGAGCAGTTCTTC. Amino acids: CASSSTGRLYNEQFF.

As DNA, the CDR3 is TGTGCCAGCAGTGAATACAGGGGATCGAATCAGCCCCAGCATTTT. Translating it yields CASSEYRGSNQPQHF. The chain links TRBV6-1 to TRBJ1-5; 7 bases are a match to TRBD1. Germline CDR1 is MNHNS and CDR2 is SASEGT. The CDR3 is made up of 15 amino acids. After removal of 2 bases from V and 4 bases from J, the junction contained 5 bases not matched to a gene.

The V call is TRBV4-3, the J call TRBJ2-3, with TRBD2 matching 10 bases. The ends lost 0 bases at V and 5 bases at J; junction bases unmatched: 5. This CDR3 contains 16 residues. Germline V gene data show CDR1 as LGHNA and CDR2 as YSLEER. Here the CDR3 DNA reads TGCGCCAGCAGCCAAGATAGTAGCGGGGGGAAAGATACGCAGTATTTT. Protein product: CASSQDSSGGKDTQYF.

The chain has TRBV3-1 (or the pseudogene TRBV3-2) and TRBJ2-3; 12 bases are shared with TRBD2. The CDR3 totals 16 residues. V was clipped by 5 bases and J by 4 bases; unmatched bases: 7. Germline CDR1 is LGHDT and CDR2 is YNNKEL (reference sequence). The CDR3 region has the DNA TGTGCCAGCAGCAACCGGACTAGCGGGGAGGCAGATACGCAGTATTTT. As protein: CASSNRTSGEADTQYF.

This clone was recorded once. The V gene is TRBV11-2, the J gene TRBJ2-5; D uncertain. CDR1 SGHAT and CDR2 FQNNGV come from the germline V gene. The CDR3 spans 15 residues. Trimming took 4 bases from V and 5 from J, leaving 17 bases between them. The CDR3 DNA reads TGTGCCAGCAGCTCCACCACAATGGGCGCTGAGACCCAGTACTTC. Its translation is CASSSTTMGAETQYF.

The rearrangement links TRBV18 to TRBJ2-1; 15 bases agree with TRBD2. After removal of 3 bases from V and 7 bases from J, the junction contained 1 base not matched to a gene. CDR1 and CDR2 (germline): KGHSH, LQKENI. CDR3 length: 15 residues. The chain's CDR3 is CASSPGLAGGNEQFF. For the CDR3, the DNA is TGTGCCAGCTCACCGGGACTAGCGGGGGGAAATGAGCAGTTCTTC.

Here the CDR3 DNA reads TGTGCCAGCAGCTTGGAGAGGGGGTCAGGGGGAGGCTCTTATAATTCACCCCTCCACTTT. Translated, it gives CASSLERGSGGGSYNSPLHF. This chain links TRBV5-4 with TRBJ1-6, with TRBD1 matching 7 bases. J lost 4 bases, V lost 0 bases, and 16 bases had no gene match. Germline CDR1 is SGHNT and CDR2 is YYREEE (reference sequence). The CDR3 has 20 residues.

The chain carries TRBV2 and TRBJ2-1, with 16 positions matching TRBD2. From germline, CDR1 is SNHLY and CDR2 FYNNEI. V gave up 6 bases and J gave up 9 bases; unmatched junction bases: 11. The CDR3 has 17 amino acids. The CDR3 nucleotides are TGTGCCAGCAGAGGTCCCGGGACTAGCGGGGGGGCAGGTGAGCAGTTCTTC. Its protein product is CASRGPGTSGGAGEQFF.

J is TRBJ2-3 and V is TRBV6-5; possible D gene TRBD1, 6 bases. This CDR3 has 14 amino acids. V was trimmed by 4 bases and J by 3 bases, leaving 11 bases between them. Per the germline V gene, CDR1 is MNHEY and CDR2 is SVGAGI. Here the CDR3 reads CASSLQGITDTQYF. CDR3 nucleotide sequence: TGTGCCAGCAGTTTACAGGGCATTACAGATACGCAGTATTTT.

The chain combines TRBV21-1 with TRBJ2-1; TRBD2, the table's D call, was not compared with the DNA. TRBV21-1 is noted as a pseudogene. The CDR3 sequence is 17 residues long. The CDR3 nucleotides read TGTGCCAGCAGCAAAAGACTAGCGGGGGGGCCGACCAATGAGCAGTTCTTC. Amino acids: CASSKRLAGGPTNEQFF.

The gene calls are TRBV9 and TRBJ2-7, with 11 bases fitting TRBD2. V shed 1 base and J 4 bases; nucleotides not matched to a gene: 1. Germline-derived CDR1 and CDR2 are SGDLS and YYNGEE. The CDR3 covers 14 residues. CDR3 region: CASSVLAGGYEQYF. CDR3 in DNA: TGTGCCAGCAGCGTACTAGCGGGGGGATACGAGCAGTACTTC. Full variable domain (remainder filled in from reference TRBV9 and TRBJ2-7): DSGVTQTPKHLITATGQRVTLRCSPRSGDLSVYWYQQSLDQGLQFLIQYYNGEERAKGNILERFSAQQFPDLHSELNLSSLELGDSALYFCASSVLAGGYEQYFGPGTRLTVT.

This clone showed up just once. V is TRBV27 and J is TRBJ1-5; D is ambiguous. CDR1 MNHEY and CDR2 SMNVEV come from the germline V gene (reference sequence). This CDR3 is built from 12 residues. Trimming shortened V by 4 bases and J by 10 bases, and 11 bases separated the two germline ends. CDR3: CASSSPLEPQHF. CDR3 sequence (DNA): TGTGCCAGCAGTTCCCCTCTAGAACCCCAGCATTTT.

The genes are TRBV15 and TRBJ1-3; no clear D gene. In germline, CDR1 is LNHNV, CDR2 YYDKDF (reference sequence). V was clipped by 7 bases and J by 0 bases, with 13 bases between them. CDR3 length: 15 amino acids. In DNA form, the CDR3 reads TGTGCCACCATTCCGGGATACGGCTCTGGAAACACCATATATTTT. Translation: CATIPGYGSGNTIYF.

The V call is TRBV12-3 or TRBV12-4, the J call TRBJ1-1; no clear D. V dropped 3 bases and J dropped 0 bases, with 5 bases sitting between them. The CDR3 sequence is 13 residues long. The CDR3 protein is CASSFKLNTEAFF. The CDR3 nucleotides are TGTGCCAGCAGTTTCAAGCTGAACACTGAAGCTTTCTTT.